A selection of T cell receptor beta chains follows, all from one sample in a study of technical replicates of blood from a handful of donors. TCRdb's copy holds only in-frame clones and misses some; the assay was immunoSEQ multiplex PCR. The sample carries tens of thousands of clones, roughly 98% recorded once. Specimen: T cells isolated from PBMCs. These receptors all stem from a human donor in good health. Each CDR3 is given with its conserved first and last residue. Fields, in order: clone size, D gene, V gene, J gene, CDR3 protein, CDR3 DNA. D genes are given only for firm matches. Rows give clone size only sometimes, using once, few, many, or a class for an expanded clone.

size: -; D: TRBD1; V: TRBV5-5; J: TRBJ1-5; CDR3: CASSPWTGRGNQPQHF; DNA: TGTGCCAGCAGCCCATGGACAGGGAGGGGCAATCAGCCCCAGCATTTT
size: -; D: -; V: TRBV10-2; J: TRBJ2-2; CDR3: CASSESILLGELFF; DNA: TGCGCCAGCAGTGAGTCTATACTTCTTGGGGAGCTGTTTTTT
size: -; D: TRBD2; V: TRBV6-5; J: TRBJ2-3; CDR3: CASSWALGTSRDTQYF; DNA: TGTGCCAGCAGTTGGGCCCTTGGGACTAGCCGGGATACGCAGTATTTT
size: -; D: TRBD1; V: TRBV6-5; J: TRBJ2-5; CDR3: CASRQVDRGFETQYF; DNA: TGTGCCAGCAGGCAAGTCGACAGGGGATTTGAGACCCAGTACTTC
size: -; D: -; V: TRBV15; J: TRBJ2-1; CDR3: CATSRAQQNEQFF; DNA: TGTGCCACCAGCAGAGCACAGCAGAATGAGCAGTTCTTC
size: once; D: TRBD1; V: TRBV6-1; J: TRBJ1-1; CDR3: CASSGQGTHTEAFF; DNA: TGTGCCAGCAGTGGACAGGGAACTCACACTGAAGCTTTCTTT
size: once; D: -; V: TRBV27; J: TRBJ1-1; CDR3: CASSFYGGGAEAFF; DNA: TGTGCCAGCAGTTTCTACGGCGGAGGCGCTGAAGCTTTCTTT
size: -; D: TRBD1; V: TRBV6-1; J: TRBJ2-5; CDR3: CASSAGDRRETQYF; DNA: TGTGCCAGCAGTGCCGGGGACAGGAGAGAGACCCAGTACTTC
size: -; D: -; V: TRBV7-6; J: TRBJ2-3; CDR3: CASSPTPLGRQKADTQYF; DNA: TGTGCCAGCAGCCCCACTCCCCTGGGCCGACAGAAAGCAGATACGCAGTATTTT
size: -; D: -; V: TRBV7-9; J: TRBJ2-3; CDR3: CASSLDGSVDTQYF; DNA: TGTGCCAGCAGCTTAGATGGTAGCGTTGATACGCAGTATTTT
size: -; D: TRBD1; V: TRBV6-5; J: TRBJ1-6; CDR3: CASSYTPGTGNSPLHF; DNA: TGTGCCAGCAGTTACACTCCCGGGACAGGGAATTCACCCCTCCACTTT
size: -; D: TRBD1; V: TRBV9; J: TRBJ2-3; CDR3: CASSPRQGSTDTQYF; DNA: TGTGCCAGCAGCCCAAGACAGGGGAGCACAGATACGCAGTATTTT
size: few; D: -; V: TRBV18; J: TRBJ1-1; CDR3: CASSLQGIGAFF; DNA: TGTGCCAGCTCACTTCAGGGGATAGGAGCTTTCTTT
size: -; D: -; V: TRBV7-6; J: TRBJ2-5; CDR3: CASSSTLGTPWGTQYF; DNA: TGTGCCAGCAGCTCCACGCTCGGGACTCCATGGGGGACCCAGTACTTC
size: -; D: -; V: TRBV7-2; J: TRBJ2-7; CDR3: CASSPIRDSSSYEQYF; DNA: TGTGCCAGCAGCCCCATTCGAGACTCCAGCTCCTACGAGCAGTACTTC
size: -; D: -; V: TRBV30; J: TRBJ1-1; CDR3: CAWSLGPRNTEAFF; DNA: TGTGCCTGGAGCCTGGGGCCGAGGAACACTGAAGCTTTCTTT
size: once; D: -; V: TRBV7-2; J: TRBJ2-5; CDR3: CASSFPMGLQETQYF; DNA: TGTGCCAGCAGCTTCCCTATGGGGCTACAAGAGACCCAGTACTTC
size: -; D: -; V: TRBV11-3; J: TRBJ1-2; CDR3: CASSSGTNYGYTF; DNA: TGTGCCAGCAGCTCTGGCACCAACTATGGCTACACCTTC
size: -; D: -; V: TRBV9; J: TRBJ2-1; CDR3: CASSVAISTYNEQFF; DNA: TGTGCCAGCAGCGTAGCTATTAGTACCTACAATGAGCAGTTCTTC
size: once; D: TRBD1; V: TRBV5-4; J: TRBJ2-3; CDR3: CASRPLEDRAITDTQYF; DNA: TGTGCCAGCAGACCTCTTGAGGACAGGGCAATCACAGATACGCAGTATTTT
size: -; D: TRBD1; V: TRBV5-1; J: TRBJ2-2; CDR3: CASGQGATNTGELFF; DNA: TGCGCCAGCGGACAGGGGGCGACGAACACCGGGGAGCTGTTTTTT
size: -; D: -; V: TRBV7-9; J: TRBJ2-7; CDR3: CASSQGAAYEQYF; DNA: TGTGCCAGCAGCCAAGGGGCGGCCTACGAGCAGTACTTC
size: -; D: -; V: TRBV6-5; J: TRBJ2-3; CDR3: CASTGRGRSTDTQYF; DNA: TGTGCCAGCACGGGGCGGGGTCGGAGCACAGATACGCAGTATTTT
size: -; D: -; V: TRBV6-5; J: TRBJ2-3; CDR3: CASSYSKLTDTQYF; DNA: TGTGCCAGCAGTTACAGTAAACTAACAGATACGCAGTATTTT
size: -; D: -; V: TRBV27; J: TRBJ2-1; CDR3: CASTRGGREQFF; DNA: TGTGCCAGCACCAGAGGGGGACGGGAGCAGTTCTTC
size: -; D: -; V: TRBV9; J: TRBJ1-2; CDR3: CASSAGRDYGYTF; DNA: TGTGCCAGCAGTGCGGGGCGAGACTATGGCTACACCTTC
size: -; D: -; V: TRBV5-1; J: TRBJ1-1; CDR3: CASRLAENTEAFF; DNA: TGCGCCAGCAGACTCGCCGAGAACACTGAAGCTTTCTTT
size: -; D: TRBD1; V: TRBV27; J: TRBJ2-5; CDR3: CASSPVPRTGGVETQYF; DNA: TGTGCCAGCAGTCCTGTACCCCGGACAGGTGGGGTGGAGACCCAGTACTTC
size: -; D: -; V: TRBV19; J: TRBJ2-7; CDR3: CASSIGVSGEQYF; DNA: TGTGCCAGTAGTATTGGCGTTTCGGGCGAGCAGTACTTC
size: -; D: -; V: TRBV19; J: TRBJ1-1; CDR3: CASTWRENTEAFF; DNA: TGTGCCAGTACTTGGCGGGAGAACACTGAAGCTTTCTTT
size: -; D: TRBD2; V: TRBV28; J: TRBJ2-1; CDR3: CASIRTSGNNEQFF; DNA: TGTGCCAGCATTAGGACTAGCGGGAACAATGAGCAGTTCTTC
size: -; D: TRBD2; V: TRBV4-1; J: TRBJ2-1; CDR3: CASSLASGIYYNEQFF; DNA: TGCGCCAGCAGCCTCGCGAGCGGGATATACTACAATGAGCAGTTCTTC
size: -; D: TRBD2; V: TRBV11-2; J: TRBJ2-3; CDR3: CASSSLGTSGTDTQYF; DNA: TGTGCCAGCAGCTCCCTAGGGACTAGCGGCACAGATACGCAGTATTTT
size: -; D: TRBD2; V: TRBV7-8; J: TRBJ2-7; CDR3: CASRTRGRDVNYEQYF; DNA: TGTGCCAGCAGGACCAGAGGGAGGGATGTGAACTACGAGCAGTACTTC
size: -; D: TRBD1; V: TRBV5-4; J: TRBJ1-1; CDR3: CASSPGQGDIGNTEAFF; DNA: TGTGCCAGCAGCCCTGGACAGGGCGATATCGGAAACACTGAAGCTTTCTTT
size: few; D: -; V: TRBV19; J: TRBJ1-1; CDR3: CASSSRGGYTEAFF; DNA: TGTGCCAGTAGTTCTCGCGGCGGATACACTGAAGCTTTCTTT
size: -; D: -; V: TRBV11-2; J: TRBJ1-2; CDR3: CASSPLVGRGGYGYTF; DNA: TGTGCCAGCAGCCCTCTCGTGGGGCGGGGAGGATATGGCTACACCTTC
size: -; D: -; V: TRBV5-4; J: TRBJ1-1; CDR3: CASSLGGTLNTEAFF; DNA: TGTGCCAGCAGCTTGGGAGGGACACTGAACACTGAAGCTTTCTTT
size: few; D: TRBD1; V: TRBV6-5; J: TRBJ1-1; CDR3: CASSRDSSLNTEAFF; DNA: TGTGCCAGCAGCCGGGACAGCTCCTTGAACACTGAAGCTTTCTTT
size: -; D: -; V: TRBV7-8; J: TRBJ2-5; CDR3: CASSLAREGKTQYF; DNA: TGTGCCAGCAGCTTAGCCAGGGAAGGAAAGACCCAGTACTTC
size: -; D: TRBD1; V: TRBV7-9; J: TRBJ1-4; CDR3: CASSLEGQRNEKLFF; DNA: TGTGCCAGCAGCTTAGAGGGACAGAGGAATGAAAAACTGTTTTTT
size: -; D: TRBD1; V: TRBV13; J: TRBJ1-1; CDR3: CASSSPGTGATEAFF; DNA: TGTGCCAGCAGCTCCCCCGGGACAGGCGCCACTGAAGCTTTCTTT
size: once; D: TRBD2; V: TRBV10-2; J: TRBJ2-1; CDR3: CASLLAGGRNEQFF; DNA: TGCGCCAGCCTACTAGCGGGAGGCCGCAATGAGCAGTTCTTC
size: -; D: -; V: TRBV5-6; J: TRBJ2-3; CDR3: CASARGIGDSTDTQYF; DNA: TGTGCCAGCGCCCGAGGGATCGGCGATAGCACAGATACGCAGTATTTT
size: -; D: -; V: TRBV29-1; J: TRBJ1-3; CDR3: CSVALGNSGNTIYF; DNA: TGCAGCGTCGCCCTCGGGAATTCTGGAAACACCATATATTTT
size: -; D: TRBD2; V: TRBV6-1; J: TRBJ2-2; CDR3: CAGEGSNTGELFF; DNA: TGTGCCGGGGAGGGGTCGAACACCGGGGAGCTGTTTTTT
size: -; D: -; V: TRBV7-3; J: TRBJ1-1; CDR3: CASSLPPQKAFF; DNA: TGTGCCAGCAGCTTACCTCCCCAGAAAGCTTTCTTT
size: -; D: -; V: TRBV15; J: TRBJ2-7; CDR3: CATSRDWTGETYEQYF; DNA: TGTGCCACCAGCAGAGATTGGACGGGAGAAACCTACGAGCAGTACTTC
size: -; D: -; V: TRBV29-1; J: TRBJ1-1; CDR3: CSVGAEVAEAFF; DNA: TGCAGCGTTGGGGCGGAGGTGGCTGAAGCTTTCTTT
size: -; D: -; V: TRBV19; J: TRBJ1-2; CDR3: CASRLAGMGYTF; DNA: TGTGCCAGCCGACTCGCGGGTATGGGCTACACCTTC